The entry below describes one T cell receptor (beta chain). This entry belongs to a study of blood T cell repertoires in COVID-19. Method: immunoSEQ multiplex PCR; TCRdb's copy keeps in-frame clones and lacks some. The table includes some 200,000 clones, roughly 85% detected once. This CDR3 is 18 amino acids long. Germline V gene sequence: CDR1 MNHEY, CDR2 SVGEGT. The J segment lost 3 bases and the V segment lost 2 bases, leaving 11 bases of the junction unmatched. This TCR derives from a woman between 18 and 29 years old who had recovered from COVID-19. The sample comprised peripheral blood. This chain joins TRBV6-2 or TRBV6-3 and TRBJ2-1, with 9 positions matching TRBD2. The chain's CDR3 is CASSYPRRGAGGYNEQFF. The CDR3 nucleotides read TGTGCCAGCAGTTACCCGAGGAGGGGAGCGGGAGGCTACAATGAGCAGTTCTTC.